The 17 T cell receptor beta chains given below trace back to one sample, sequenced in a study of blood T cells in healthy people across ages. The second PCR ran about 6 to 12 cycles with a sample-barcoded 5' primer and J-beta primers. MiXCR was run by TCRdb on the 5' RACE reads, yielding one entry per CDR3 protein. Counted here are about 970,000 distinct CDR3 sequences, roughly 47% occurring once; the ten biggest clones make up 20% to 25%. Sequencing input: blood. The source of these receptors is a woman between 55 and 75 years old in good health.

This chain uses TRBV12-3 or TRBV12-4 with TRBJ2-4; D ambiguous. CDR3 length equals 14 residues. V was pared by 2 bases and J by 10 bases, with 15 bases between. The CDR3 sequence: CASSLTERSSIQYF. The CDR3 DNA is TGTGCCAGCAGTTTAACAGAGAGGTCGTCGATTCAGTACTTC.

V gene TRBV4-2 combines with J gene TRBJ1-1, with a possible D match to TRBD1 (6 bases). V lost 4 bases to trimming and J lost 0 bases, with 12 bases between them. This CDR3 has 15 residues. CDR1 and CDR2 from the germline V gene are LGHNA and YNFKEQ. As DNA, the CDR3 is TGTGCCAGCAGCCGACCCGGGACAATGAACACTGAAGCTTTCTTT. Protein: CASSRPGTMNTEAFF.

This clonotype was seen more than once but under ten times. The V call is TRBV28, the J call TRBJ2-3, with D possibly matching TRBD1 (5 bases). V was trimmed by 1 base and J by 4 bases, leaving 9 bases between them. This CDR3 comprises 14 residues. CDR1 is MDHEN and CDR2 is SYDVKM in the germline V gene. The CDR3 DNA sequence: TGTGCCAGCAGTTTATACCAGGGTGCAGATACGCAGTATTTT. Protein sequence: CASSLYQGADTQYF.

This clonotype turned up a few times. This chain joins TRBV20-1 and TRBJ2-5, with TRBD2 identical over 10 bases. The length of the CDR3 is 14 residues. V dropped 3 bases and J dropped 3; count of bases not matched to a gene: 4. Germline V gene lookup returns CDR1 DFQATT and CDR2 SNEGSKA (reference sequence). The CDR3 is CSARRLAGEETQYF. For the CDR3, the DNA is TGCAGTGCTAGGAGGCTAGCGGGAGAAGAGACCCAGTACTTC.

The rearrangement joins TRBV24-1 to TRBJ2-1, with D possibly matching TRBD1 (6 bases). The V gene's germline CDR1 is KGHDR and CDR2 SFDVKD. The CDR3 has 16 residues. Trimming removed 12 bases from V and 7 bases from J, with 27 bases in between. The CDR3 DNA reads TGTGCCTCCGCCCAGTCTCTAGGGGGTCCCCTAAATGAGCAGTTCTTC. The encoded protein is CASAQSLGGPLNEQFF.

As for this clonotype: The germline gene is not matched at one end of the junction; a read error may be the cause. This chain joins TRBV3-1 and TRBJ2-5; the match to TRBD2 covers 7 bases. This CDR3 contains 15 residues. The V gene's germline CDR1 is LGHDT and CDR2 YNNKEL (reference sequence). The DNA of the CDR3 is TGTGCCAGCGGCCCGTGGGGAGGGAGCCAAGGGACCCAGTACTTC. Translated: CASGPWGGSQGTQYF.

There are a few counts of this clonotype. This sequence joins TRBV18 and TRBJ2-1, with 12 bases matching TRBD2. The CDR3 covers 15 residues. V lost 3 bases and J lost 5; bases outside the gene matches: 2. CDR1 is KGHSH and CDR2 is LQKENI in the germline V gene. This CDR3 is CASSPRTSGNNEQFF. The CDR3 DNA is TGTGCCAGCTCACCTCGGACTAGCGGGAACAATGAGCAGTTCTTC.

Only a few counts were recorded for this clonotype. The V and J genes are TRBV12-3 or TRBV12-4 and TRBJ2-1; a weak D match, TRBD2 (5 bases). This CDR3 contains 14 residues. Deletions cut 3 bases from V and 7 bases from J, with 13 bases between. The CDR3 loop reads CASSFMRSGNEQFF. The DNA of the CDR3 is TGTGCCAGCAGTTTCATGAGGTCGGGGAATGAGCAGTTCTTC.

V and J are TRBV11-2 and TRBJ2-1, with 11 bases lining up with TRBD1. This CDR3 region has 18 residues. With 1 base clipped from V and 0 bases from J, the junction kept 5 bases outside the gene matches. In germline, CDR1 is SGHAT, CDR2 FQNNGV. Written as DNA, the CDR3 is TGTGCCAGCAGCTTAGTTTTTGGGACAGGGGGCTCCTACAATGAGCAGTTCTTC. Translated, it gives CASSLVFGTGGSYNEQFF.

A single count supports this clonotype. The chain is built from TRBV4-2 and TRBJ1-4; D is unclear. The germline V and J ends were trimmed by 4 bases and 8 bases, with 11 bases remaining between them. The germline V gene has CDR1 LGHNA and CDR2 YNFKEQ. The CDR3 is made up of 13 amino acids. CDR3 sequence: CASSPDGKEKLFF. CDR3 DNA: TGTGCCAGCAGCCCCGACGGGAAGGAAAAACTGTTTTTT.

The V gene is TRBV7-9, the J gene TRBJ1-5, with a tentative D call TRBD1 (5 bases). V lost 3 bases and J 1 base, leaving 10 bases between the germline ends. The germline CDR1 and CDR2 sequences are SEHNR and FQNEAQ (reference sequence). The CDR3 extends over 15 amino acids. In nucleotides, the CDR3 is TGTGCCAGCAGCTTGGGTTGGGACAGCAATCAGCCCCAGCATTTT. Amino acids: CASSLGWDSNQPQHF.

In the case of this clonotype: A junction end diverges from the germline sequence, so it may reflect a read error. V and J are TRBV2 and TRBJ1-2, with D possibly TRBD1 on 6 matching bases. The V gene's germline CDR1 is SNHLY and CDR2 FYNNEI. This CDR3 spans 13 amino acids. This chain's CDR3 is CAGSARTVGGYTF. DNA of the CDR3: TGTGCCGGCAGTGCCCGGACAGTGGGAGGCTACACCTTC.

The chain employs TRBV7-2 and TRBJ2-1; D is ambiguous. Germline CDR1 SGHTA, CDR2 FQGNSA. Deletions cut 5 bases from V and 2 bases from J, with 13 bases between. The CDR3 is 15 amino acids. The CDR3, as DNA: TGTGCCAGCAGCCCAACGCCGGCGACCTACAATGAGCAGTTCTTC. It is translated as CASSPTPATYNEQFF.

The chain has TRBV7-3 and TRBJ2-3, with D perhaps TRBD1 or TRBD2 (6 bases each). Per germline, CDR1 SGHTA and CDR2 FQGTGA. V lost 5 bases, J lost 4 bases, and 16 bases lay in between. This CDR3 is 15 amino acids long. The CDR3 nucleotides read TGTGCCAGCAGCCCGGGGGCGGGGTGGGCAGATACGCAGTATTTT. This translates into CASSPGAGWADTQYF.

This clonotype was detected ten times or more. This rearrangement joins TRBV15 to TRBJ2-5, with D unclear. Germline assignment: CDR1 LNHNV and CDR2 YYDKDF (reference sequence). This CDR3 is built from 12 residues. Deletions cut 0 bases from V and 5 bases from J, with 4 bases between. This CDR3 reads CATSRDRETQYF. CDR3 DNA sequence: TGTGCCACCAGCAGAGATCGGGAGACCCAGTACTTC.

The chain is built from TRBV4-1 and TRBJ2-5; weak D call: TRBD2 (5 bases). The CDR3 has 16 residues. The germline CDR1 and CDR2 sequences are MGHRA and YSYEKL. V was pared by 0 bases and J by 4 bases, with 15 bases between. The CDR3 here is CASSQDRVALGETQYF. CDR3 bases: TGCGCCAGCAGCCAAGATCGGGTAGCGTTGGGAGAGACCCAGTACTTC.

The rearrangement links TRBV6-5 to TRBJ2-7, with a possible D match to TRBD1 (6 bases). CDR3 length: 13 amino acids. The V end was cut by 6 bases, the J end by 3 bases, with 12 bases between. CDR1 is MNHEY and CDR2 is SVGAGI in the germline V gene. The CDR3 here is CASRSTGIYEQYF. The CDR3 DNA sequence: TGTGCCAGCAGGAGCACAGGGATCTACGAGCAGTACTTC.